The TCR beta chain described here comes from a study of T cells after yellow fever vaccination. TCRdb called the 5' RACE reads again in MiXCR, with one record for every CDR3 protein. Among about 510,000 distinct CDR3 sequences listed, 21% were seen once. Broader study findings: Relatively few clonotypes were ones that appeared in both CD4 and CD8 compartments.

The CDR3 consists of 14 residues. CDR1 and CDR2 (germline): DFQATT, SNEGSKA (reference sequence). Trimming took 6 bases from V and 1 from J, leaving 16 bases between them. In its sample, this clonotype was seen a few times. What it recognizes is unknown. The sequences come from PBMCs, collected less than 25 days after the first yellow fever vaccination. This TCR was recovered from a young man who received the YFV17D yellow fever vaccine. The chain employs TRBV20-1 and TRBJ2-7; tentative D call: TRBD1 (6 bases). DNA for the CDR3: TGCAGTGCCAGGAATCAGGGGTTGTCCTACGAGCAGTACTTC. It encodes CSARNQGLSYEQYF.